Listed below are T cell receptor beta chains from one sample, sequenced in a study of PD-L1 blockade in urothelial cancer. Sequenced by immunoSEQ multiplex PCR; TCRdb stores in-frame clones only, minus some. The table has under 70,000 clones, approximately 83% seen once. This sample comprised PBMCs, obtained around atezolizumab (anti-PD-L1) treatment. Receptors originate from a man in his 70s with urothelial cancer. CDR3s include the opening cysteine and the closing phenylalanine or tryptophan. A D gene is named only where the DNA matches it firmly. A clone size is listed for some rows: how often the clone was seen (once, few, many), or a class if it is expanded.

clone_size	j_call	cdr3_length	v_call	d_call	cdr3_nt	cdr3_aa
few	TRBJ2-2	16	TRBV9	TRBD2	TGTGCCAGCAGCGTAGGACTAGCGGGAGAGGGCGGGGAGCTGTTTTTT	CASSVGLAGEGGELFF
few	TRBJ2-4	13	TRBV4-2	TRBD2	TGTGCCAGCAGCCACTCTAGCGGGGGGGTAAGAATCTTC	CASSHSSGGVRIF
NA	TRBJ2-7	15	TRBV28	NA	TGTGCCAGCAGCCGCGGGGGCGCCCTATTCTACGAGCAGTACTTC	CASSRGGALFYEQYF
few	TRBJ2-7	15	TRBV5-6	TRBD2	TGTGCCAGCACCAATTGGGGGGGACGGACCTACGAGCAGTACTTC	CASTNWGGRTYEQYF
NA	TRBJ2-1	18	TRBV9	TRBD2	TGTGCCAGCAGCGTAGGGGTAGCGGGAGGCCTCGTAGGGAATGAGCAGTTCTTC	CASSVGVAGGLVGNEQFF
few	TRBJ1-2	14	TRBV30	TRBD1	TGTGCCTGGAGCCCAGGGGGCTGGGGCTATGGCTACACCTTC	CAWSPGGWGYGYTF
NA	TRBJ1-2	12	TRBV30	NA	TGTGCCTGGACGGGGAGGCACTATGGCTACACCTTC	CAWTGRHYGYTF
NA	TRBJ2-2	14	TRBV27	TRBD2	TGTGCCAGCAGTTTCGCGGGGGGCACCGGGGAGCTGTTTTTT	CASSFAGGTGELFF
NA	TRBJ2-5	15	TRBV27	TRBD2	TGTGCCAGCAGTCTGGGACTAGCGGGAGAGGAGACCCAGTACTTC	CASSLGLAGEETQYF
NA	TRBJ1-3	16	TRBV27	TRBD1	TGTGCCAGCAGTCCTACAGGGGGCGCTTATGGAAACACCATATATTTT	CASSPTGGAYGNTIYF
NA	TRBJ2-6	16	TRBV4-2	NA	TGTGCCAGCAGCCAAGGCGGAGGCTCTGGGGCCAACGTCCTGACTTTC	CASSQGGGSGANVLTF
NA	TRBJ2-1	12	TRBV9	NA	TGTGCCAGCAGCGCCCCGCGGGGTACGCAGTTCTTC	CASSAPRGTQFF
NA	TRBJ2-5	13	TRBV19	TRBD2	TGTGCCAGTAGCCCCGGGACTAGAGAGACCCAGTACTTC	CASSPGTRETQYF
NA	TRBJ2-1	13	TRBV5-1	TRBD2	TGCGCCAGCACTAGCGGGGACCTCAATGAGCAGTTCTTC	CASTSGDLNEQFF
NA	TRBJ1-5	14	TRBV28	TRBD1	TGTGCCAGCACCTGGACAGGGGGTGGCCAGCCCCAGCATTTT	CASTWTGGGQPQHF
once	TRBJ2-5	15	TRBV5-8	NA	TGTGCCAGCAGCTTGTTGGGACTCAGCCAAGAGACCCAGTACTTC	CASSLLGLSQETQYF
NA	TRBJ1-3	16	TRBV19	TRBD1	TGTGCCAGTAGTTTTCTGACAGGGAACTCTGGAAACACCATATATTTT	CASSFLTGNSGNTIYF
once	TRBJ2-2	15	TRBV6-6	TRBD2	TGTGCCAGCAGCCCGGGAGGGTCGGACACCGGGGAGCTGTTTTTT	CASSPGGSDTGELFF
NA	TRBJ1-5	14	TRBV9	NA	TGTGCCAGCAGCGTAGGTTCAGGGGATCAGCCCCAGCATTTT	CASSVGSGDQPQHF
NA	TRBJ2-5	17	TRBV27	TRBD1	TGTGCCAGCAGACCGCCTCCGGGACAGGGAAACCAAGAGACCCAGTACTTC	CASRPPPGQGNQETQYF
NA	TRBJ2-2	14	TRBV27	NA	TGTGCCAGCAGTTTGAAGGGCGGGACCGGGGAGCTGTTTTTT	CASSLKGGTGELFF
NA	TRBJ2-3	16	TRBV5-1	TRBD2	TGCGCCAGCAGCTTGGCCGTAAGCGGGAGTGGGGATACGCAGTATTTT	CASSLAVSGSGDTQYF
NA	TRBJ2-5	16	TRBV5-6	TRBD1	TGTGCCAGCAGCTTGGGGACAGGGTGGGAAGGAGAGACCCAGTACTTC	CASSLGTGWEGETQYF
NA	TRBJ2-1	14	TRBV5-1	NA	TGCGCCAGCAGCTTCCGGCGGCAGTCCAATGAGCAGTTCTTC	CASSFRRQSNEQFF
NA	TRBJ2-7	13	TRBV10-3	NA	TGTGCCATCATGTGGCAGGGGACGGGGGAGCAGTACTTC	CAIMWQGTGEQYF
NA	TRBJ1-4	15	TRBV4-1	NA	TGCGCCAGCAGCCAAGCCACAGGGTTTAATGAAAAACTGTTTTTT	CASSQATGFNEKLFF
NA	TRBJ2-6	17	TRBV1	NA	TGCACCAGCAGCCAAGAGCTCCGGTTCTTCGGGGCCAACGTCCTGACTTTC	CTSSQELRFFGANVLTF
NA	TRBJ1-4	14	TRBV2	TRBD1	TGTGCCAGCAGTGGCTACAGGGGGCAAGAAAAACTGTTTTTT	CASSGYRGQEKLFF